These T cell receptor beta chains were read from a single sample in a study of cytomegalovirus exposure and HLA in healthy donors. Method: immunoSEQ multiplex PCR; TCRdb's copy keeps in-frame clones and lacks some. Here the sample spans roughly 200,000 clones, around three quarters being singletons. Sequencing used PBMCs. The receptors were gathered from a middle-aged man in good health and CMV-seronegative. Both conserved end residues are part of each CDR3. Each record gives: CDR3 length, D gene, V gene, J gene, CDR3 protein. The D gene is left open where the match is weak.

cdr3_length: 15; d_call: NA; v_call: TRBV7-2; j_call: TRBJ1-1; cdr3_aa: CASSLTSGGGTEAFF
cdr3_length: 16; d_call: NA; v_call: TRBV25-1; j_call: TRBJ1-2; cdr3_aa: CASSDPGRGRGYGYTF
cdr3_length: 14; d_call: TRBD1; v_call: TRBV5-1; j_call: TRBJ1-5; cdr3_aa: CASSPGTGDQPQHF
cdr3_length: 15; d_call: TRBD1; v_call: TRBV30; j_call: TRBJ1-5; cdr3_aa: CAWSGPGGWSQPQHF
cdr3_length: 15; d_call: NA; v_call: TRBV4-3; j_call: TRBJ1-1; cdr3_aa: CASSQELGAGTEAFF
cdr3_length: 14; d_call: TRBD1; v_call: TRBV2; j_call: TRBJ1-1; cdr3_aa: CASSLTGGGTEAFF
cdr3_length: 16; d_call: TRBD1; v_call: TRBV4-1; j_call: TRBJ1-1; cdr3_aa: CASSQEVGGGNTEAFF
cdr3_length: 14; d_call: TRBD1; v_call: TRBV5-4; j_call: TRBJ1-4; cdr3_aa: CASSSTSGGGKLFF
cdr3_length: 13; d_call: NA; v_call: TRBV5-1; j_call: TRBJ2-7; cdr3_aa: CASSPGTLYEQYF
cdr3_length: 18; d_call: TRBD2; v_call: TRBV30; j_call: TRBJ2-5; cdr3_aa: CACQTSGGGEKAQETQYF
cdr3_length: 20; d_call: TRBD1; v_call: TRBV7-2; j_call: TRBJ1-4; cdr3_aa: CASSLAPRGRRLRTNEKLFF
cdr3_length: 14; d_call: TRBD2; v_call: TRBV7-6; j_call: TRBJ2-3; cdr3_aa: CASSFQAGADTQYF
cdr3_length: 16; d_call: NA; v_call: TRBV7-2; j_call: TRBJ2-3; cdr3_aa: CASSLAGLGGTDTQYF
cdr3_length: 15; d_call: NA; v_call: TRBV4-1; j_call: TRBJ1-3; cdr3_aa: CASSQGHNSGNTIYF
cdr3_length: 15; d_call: NA; v_call: TRBV7-8; j_call: TRBJ2-2; cdr3_aa: CASNYLRANTGELFF
cdr3_length: 15; d_call: NA; v_call: TRBV15; j_call: TRBJ2-3; cdr3_aa: CATSREGDPSDTQYF
cdr3_length: 16; d_call: TRBD1; v_call: TRBV25-1; j_call: TRBJ2-1; cdr3_aa: CASSEYGTDLYNEQFF
cdr3_length: 13; d_call: NA; v_call: TRBV12-5; j_call: TRBJ2-3; cdr3_aa: CASGLDTGRTQYF
cdr3_length: 12; d_call: NA; v_call: TRBV7-9; j_call: TRBJ2-1; cdr3_aa: CASSLGRNEQFF
cdr3_length: 15; d_call: NA; v_call: TRBV5-1; j_call: TRBJ1-2; cdr3_aa: CASSLGGRDGYGYTF
cdr3_length: 14; d_call: NA; v_call: TRBV29-1; j_call: TRBJ1-2; cdr3_aa: CSVRRGQASYGYTF
cdr3_length: 15; d_call: NA; v_call: TRBV9; j_call: TRBJ2-7; cdr3_aa: CASSVDGAVAYEQYF
cdr3_length: 16; d_call: NA; v_call: TRBV27; j_call: TRBJ2-2; cdr3_aa: CASRTSPTGNTGELFF
cdr3_length: 14; d_call: NA; v_call: TRBV10-3; j_call: TRBJ2-7; cdr3_aa: CATGRGTDSYEQYF
cdr3_length: 12; d_call: NA; v_call: TRBV6-5; j_call: TRBJ2-7; cdr3_aa: CASRAASYEQYF
cdr3_length: 14; d_call: TRBD1; v_call: TRBV6-5; j_call: TRBJ1-1; cdr3_aa: CASTEQGKETEAFF
cdr3_length: 12; d_call: TRBD2; v_call: TRBV5-1; j_call: TRBJ2-1; cdr3_aa: CASSLAREGQFF
cdr3_length: 14; d_call: TRBD1; v_call: TRBV25-1; j_call: TRBJ2-5; cdr3_aa: CASRRTGGKETQYF
cdr3_length: 15; d_call: NA; v_call: TRBV19; j_call: TRBJ2-7; cdr3_aa: CASSRIQGGDYEQYF
cdr3_length: 19; d_call: TRBD1; v_call: TRBV11-2; j_call: TRBJ2-7; cdr3_aa: CASRHYIGGQEKVSYEQYF
cdr3_length: 17; d_call: TRBD2; v_call: TRBV5-1; j_call: TRBJ2-2; cdr3_aa: CASSTGLAGGVTGELFF
cdr3_length: 16; d_call: NA; v_call: TRBV9; j_call: TRBJ2-3; cdr3_aa: CASSGPYGGRSDTQYF
cdr3_length: 16; d_call: NA; v_call: TRBV6-1; j_call: TRBJ2-1; cdr3_aa: CASSAPRPGSYNEQFF
cdr3_length: 14; d_call: TRBD1; v_call: TRBV10-3; j_call: TRBJ1-1; cdr3_aa: CAISEGTGGTEAFF
cdr3_length: 15; d_call: TRBD2; v_call: TRBV15; j_call: TRBJ2-1; cdr3_aa: CATSRDGRAYNEQFF
cdr3_length: 14; d_call: TRBD1; v_call: TRBV19; j_call: TRBJ1-2; cdr3_aa: CASSIRGQNYGYTF
cdr3_length: 16; d_call: NA; v_call: TRBV19; j_call: TRBJ2-1; cdr3_aa: CASSPVEARGYNEQFF
cdr3_length: 14; d_call: NA; v_call: TRBV30; j_call: TRBJ2-1; cdr3_aa: CAWEGAWHPGSKFF
cdr3_length: 14; d_call: NA; v_call: TRBV7-9; j_call: TRBJ2-2; cdr3_aa: CASSSPESGGELFF
cdr3_length: 15; d_call: NA; v_call: TRBV19; j_call: TRBJ1-5; cdr3_aa: CASSYRVVSNQPQHF
cdr3_length: 14; d_call: NA; v_call: TRBV7-6; j_call: TRBJ2-5; cdr3_aa: CASSSQTARETQYF
cdr3_length: 18; d_call: TRBD2; v_call: TRBV25-1; j_call: TRBJ2-1; cdr3_aa: CASSGGLAGGVWGNEQFF
cdr3_length: 16; d_call: NA; v_call: TRBV7-3; j_call: TRBJ2-7; cdr3_aa: CASSLKWGQGSYEQYF
cdr3_length: 15; d_call: TRBD1; v_call: TRBV27; j_call: TRBJ1-5; cdr3_aa: CASSTGTGGDQPQHF
cdr3_length: 19; d_call: TRBD1; v_call: TRBV19; j_call: TRBJ1-4; cdr3_aa: CASSPRRGTGEPNLEKLFF
cdr3_length: 16; d_call: NA; v_call: TRBV5-1; j_call: TRBJ1-1; cdr3_aa: CASSLDGEGLNTEAFF
cdr3_length: 15; d_call: TRBD1; v_call: TRBV5-6; j_call: TRBJ2-2; cdr3_aa: CASSSGGADTGELFF
cdr3_length: 14; d_call: TRBD2; v_call: TRBV6-5; j_call: TRBJ2-3; cdr3_aa: CAGTEGTSGNTQYF
cdr3_length: 11; d_call: NA; v_call: TRBV30; j_call: TRBJ2-1; cdr3_aa: CAWSVSGEQFF
cdr3_length: 14; d_call: NA; v_call: TRBV13; j_call: TRBJ2-3; cdr3_aa: CASSSRQESDTQYF
cdr3_length: 16; d_call: NA; v_call: TRBV4-1; j_call: TRBJ2-3; cdr3_aa: CASSQAVSGYTDTQYF
cdr3_length: 19; d_call: TRBD2; v_call: TRBV7-2; j_call: TRBJ2-3; cdr3_aa: CASSLFIVGTRGSTDTQYF
cdr3_length: 15; d_call: NA; v_call: TRBV6-5; j_call: TRBJ1-5; cdr3_aa: CASSSDGGSNQPQHF
cdr3_length: 16; d_call: NA; v_call: TRBV4-3; j_call: TRBJ2-7; cdr3_aa: CASSQDLSDLGYEQYF
cdr3_length: 14; d_call: NA; v_call: TRBV5-8; j_call: TRBJ2-7; cdr3_aa: CASFRGRGSYEQYF
cdr3_length: 13; d_call: TRBD1; v_call: TRBV7-2; j_call: NA; cdr3_aa: CASSFLQGNEQYF